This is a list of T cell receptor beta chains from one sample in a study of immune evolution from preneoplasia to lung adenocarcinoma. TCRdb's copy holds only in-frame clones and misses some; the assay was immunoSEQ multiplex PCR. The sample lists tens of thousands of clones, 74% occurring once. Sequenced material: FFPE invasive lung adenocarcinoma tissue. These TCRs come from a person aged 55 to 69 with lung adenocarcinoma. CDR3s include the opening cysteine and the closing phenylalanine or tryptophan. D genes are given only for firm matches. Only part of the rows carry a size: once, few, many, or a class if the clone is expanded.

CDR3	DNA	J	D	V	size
CASRGGGSQETQYF	TGTGCCAGTAGAGGAGGGGGCAGCCAAGAGACCCAGTACTTC	TRBJ2-5	-	TRBV6-1	-
CASSSGTSGYEQYF	TGTGCCAGCAGCTCTGGGACTAGCGGCTACGAGCAGTACTTC	TRBJ2-7	TRBD2	TRBV13	-
CASTSQGHGYTF	TGTGCCAGCACGTCACAGGGTCATGGCTACACCTTC	TRBJ1-2	-	TRBV28	medium-sized
CASSLVFNQPQHF	TGTGCCAGCAGCTTAGTTTTTAATCAGCCCCAGCATTTT	TRBJ1-5	-	TRBV7-8	-
CASSFGTGEAFF	TGCGCCAGCAGCTTTGGGACAGGTGAAGCTTTCTTT	TRBJ1-1	TRBD1	TRBV5-1	once
CASSEEGLGGLGAQYF	TGCGCCAGCAGTGAGGAGGGGCTCGGGGGGCTAGGAGCGCAGTATTTT	TRBJ2-3	-	TRBV10-2	-
CASSYQAGVSYNEQFF	TGTGCCAGCAGCTACCAAGCGGGAGTGTCCTACAATGAGCAGTTCTTC	TRBJ2-1	TRBD2	TRBV7-3	-
CASSLGWTGVKAFF	TGTGCCAGCAGCTTAGGATGGACAGGGGTTAAGGCTTTCTTT	TRBJ1-1	TRBD1	TRBV7-2	-
CASSLDRGKDEAFF	TGTGCCAGCAGCTTAGACCGGGGGAAGGATGAAGCTTTCTTT	TRBJ1-1	-	TRBV7-2	medium-sized
CAWKRGPKAFF	TGTGCCTGGAAGCGCGGGCCGAAGGCTTTCTTT	TRBJ1-1	-	TRBV30	few
CATNLRDRAYGYTF	TGTGCCACCAATCTCCGAGACAGGGCCTATGGCTACACCTTC	TRBJ1-2	TRBD1	TRBV6-1	-
CASSLAFRLSTDTQYF	TGCGCCAGCAGCTTGGCGTTCAGACTAAGCACAGATACGCAGTATTTT	TRBJ2-3	-	TRBV5-1	-
CASSLDRISNTGELFF	TGTGCCAGCAGCTTAGACAGGATATCGAACACCGGGGAGCTGTTTTTT	TRBJ2-2	-	TRBV7-2	-
CAWSRREEQPQHF	TGTGCCTGGAGTCGACGGGAGGAACAGCCCCAGCATTTT	TRBJ1-5	-	TRBV30	-
CASSEGDSSYEQYF	TGTGCCAGCAGTGAAGGGGACAGCTCCTACGAGCAGTACTTC	TRBJ2-7	TRBD1	TRBV6-1	-
CASGPLGGEQYF	TGTGCTAGTGGTCCCCTCGGGGGCGAGCAGTACTTC	TRBJ2-7	-	TRBV12-5	-
CSVVIGTGDIQYF	TGCAGCGTTGTTATAGGGACAGGGGACATTCAGTACTTC	TRBJ2-4	TRBD1	TRBV29-1	few
CAISEPGQGAGSDIQYF	TGTGCCATCAGTGAGCCTGGACAGGGAGCGGGGAGCGACATTCAGTACTTC	TRBJ2-4	-	TRBV10-3	-
CASRRPGEDGYTF	TGTGCCAGCCGCCGTCCAGGGGAAGATGGCTACACCTTC	TRBJ1-2	-	TRBV6-6	few
CASSRALSVAGELFF	TGTGCCAGCAGCCGGGCCCTCTCGGTCGCCGGGGAGCTGTTTTTT	TRBJ2-2	-	TRBV7-2	-
CAISELDSDGYTF	TGTGCCATCAGTGAATTGGACAGCGATGGCTACACCTTC	TRBJ1-2	-	TRBV10-3	-
CASSGFGRGSSYNEQFF	TGCGCCAGCAGCGGGTTCGGACGGGGAAGCTCCTACAATGAGCAGTTCTTC	TRBJ2-1	-	TRBV5-1	-
CASSVDDSGTSDSYNEQFF	TGTGCCAGCAGCGTAGACGATAGCGGGACCTCCGATTCCTACAATGAGCAGTTCTTC	TRBJ2-1	TRBD2	TRBV9	-
CALGAGSPYEQYF	TGTGCCTTGGGGGCCGGGAGCCCCTACGAGCAGTACTTC	TRBJ2-7	-	TRBV30	once
CASSDPRGNYF	TGTGCCAGCAGTGATCCCAGGGGTAATTACTTC	TRBJ2-7	-	TRBV6-1	-
CASSIGSRTGGTEAFF	TGTGCCAGTAGTATTGGGTCGAGGACAGGGGGCACTGAAGCTTTCTTT	TRBJ1-1	TRBD1	TRBV19	-
CASSWRDPLGNYGYTF	TGTGCCAGCAGCTGGAGGGACCCCCTGGGGAACTATGGCTACACCTTC	TRBJ1-2	-	TRBV5-8	few
CASSSGMETQYF	TGTGCCAGCAGCTCCGGGATGGAGACCCAGTACTTC	TRBJ2-5	-	TRBV7-9	medium-sized
CASSARLHSNQPQHF	TGTGCCAGCAGTGCAAGATTACATAGCAATCAGCCCCAGCATTTT	TRBJ1-5	-	TRBV27	-
CASSQDLGSSRTQYF	TGTGCCAGCAGCCAAGACCTGGGCTCCTCCCGTACGCAGTATTTT	TRBJ2-3	-	TRBV14	-
CASSLSSGIYNEQFF	TGTGCCAGCAGCTTATCTAGCGGGATCTACAATGAGCAGTTCTTC	TRBJ2-1	TRBD2	TRBV7-8	-
CASSIDSNQPQHF	TGCGCCAGCAGCATCGATAGCAATCAGCCCCAGCATTTT	TRBJ1-5	-	TRBV5-1	-